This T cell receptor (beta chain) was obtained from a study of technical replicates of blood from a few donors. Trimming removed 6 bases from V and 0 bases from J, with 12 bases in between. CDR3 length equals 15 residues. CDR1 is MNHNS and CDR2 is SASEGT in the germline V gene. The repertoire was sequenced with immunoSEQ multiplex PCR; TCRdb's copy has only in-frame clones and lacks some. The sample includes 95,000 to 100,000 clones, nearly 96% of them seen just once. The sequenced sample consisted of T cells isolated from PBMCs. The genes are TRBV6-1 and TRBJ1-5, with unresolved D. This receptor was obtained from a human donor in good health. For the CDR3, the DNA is TGTGCCAGCAGACAGAACAGCTATAGCAATCAGCCCCAGCATTTT. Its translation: CASRQNSYSNQPQHF.